The 2 T cell receptor beta chains presented below share a single source sample, sequenced in a study of T cell responses to AZD1222 COVID-19 vaccine. The data were produced by immunoSEQ multiplex PCR, yet TCRdb's version contains in-frame clones alone and is incomplete. The sample holds about 110,000 clones, 85% to 95% seen once. The sample here was peripheral blood, taken on day 0 of AZD1222 vaccination. These receptors were taken from an adult in good health.

The CDR3 sequence: CASSSRGKLSGANVLTF. The CDR3 region has the DNA TGTGCCAGCAGCTCGAGGGGGAAGCTCTCTGGGGCCAACGTCCTGACTTTC. The gene calls are TRBV11-2 and TRBJ2-6; weak D call: TRBD1 (6 bases). The CDR3 is 17 amino acids. Trimming removed 4 bases at V and 0 bases at J, with 13 bases between. Germline values: CDR1 SGHAT, CDR2 FQNNGV.

The chain joins TRBV19 to TRBJ1-2; D not resolved. Germline V gene data show CDR1 as LNHDA and CDR2 as SQIVND (reference sequence). V dropped 5 bases and J dropped 5 bases, with 15 bases sitting between them. The CDR3 runs to 14 residues. CDR3 residues: CASSSEFPIYGYTF. Written as DNA, the CDR3 is TGTGCCAGTAGTTCGGAGTTCCCGATTTATGGCTACACCTTC. Variable domain in full (rest from reference TRBV19 and TRBJ1-2): DGGITQSPKYLFRKEGQNVTLSCEQNLNHDAMYWYRQDPGQGLRLIYYSQIVNDFQKGDIAEGYSVSREKKESFPLTVTSAQKNPTAFYLCASSSEFPIYGYTFGSGTRLTVV.